A single sample is the source of the 18 T cell receptor beta chains below, sequenced in a study of CD8 T cells in Susac syndrome (dated by TCRdb to between 2019 and 2020). Library preparation used the immunoSEQ multiplex PCR assay. RNA was extracted using the RNeasy kit, and about 0.5 to 1 ug of the RNA was reverse transcribed with random hexamers. TCRdb passed the public sequencing reads through fastp at Q25 and MiXCR, retaining productive beta sequences. Identical CDR3 proteins give one entry, which carries the most common genes and DNA. This sample is represented by about 150,000 distinct CDR3 sequences; 95% of them were singletons. The ten largest clones represent 0.15% to 0.2% of the sample. Sample: CD4+ T cells from PBMCs. These receptors were collected from a human donor with Susac syndrome.

This clonotype was recorded only once. Here the CDR3 reads CASSRTGLLTEAFF. CDR3 coding DNA: TGTGCCAGCAGTAGGACAGGGCTGCTCACTGAAGCTTTCTTT. The chain is built from TRBV12-3 or TRBV12-4 and TRBJ1-1; 8 nucleotides line up with TRBD1. V shed 5 bases, J shed 4 bases, and the junction held 6 bases outside the gene matches. The CDR3 totals 14 residues.

The rearrangement links TRBV3-1 to TRBJ1-1, with 7 bases that match TRBD1. J was trimmed by 6 bases and V by 6 bases; bases with no gene match: 13. The CDR3 has 15 residues. The germline V gene encodes CDR1 LGHDT and CDR2 YNNKEL (reference sequence). This CDR3 reads CASSPNQGQQSEAFF. The CDR3, as DNA: TGTGCCAGCAGTCCGAACCAGGGACAGCAATCTGAAGCTTTCTTT.

A single count supports this clonotype. The chain carries TRBV20-1 and TRBJ2-5; D ambiguous. There are 12 residues in the CDR3. The V gene's germline CDR1 is DFQATT and CDR2 SNEGSKA (reference sequence). V gave up 3 bases and J gave up 1 base, with 6 bases separating them. The CDR3 reads CSARGFQETQYF. The CDR3 nucleotides read TGCAGTGCTAGGGGGTTCCAAGAGACCCAGTACTTC.

For the CDR3, the DNA is TGTGCCAGCAGTCGAAGGGACAGGGGCAACGTGAACACTGAAGCTTTCTTT. Translated: CASSRRDRGNVNTEAFF. This chain connects TRBV6-1 to TRBJ1-1; the match to TRBD1 covers 10 bases. Germline-derived CDR1 and CDR2 are MNHNS and SASEGT. The CDR3 runs 17 residues. V dropped 5 bases and J dropped 0; count of bases not matched to a gene: 9.

V and J are TRBV29-1 and TRBJ2-5; possible D gene TRBD2, 5 bases. CDR3 length equals 13 residues. The V end was cut by 3 bases, the J end by 5 bases, with 13 bases between. The germline V gene has CDR1 SQVTM and CDR2 ANQGSEA. The CDR3 DNA follows: TGCAGCGTTGATACCCGGGATCGGGAGACCCAGTACTTC. Its translation: CSVDTRDRETQYF.

J is TRBJ1-1 and V is TRBV10-3; the match to TRBD1 covers 7 bases. The CDR3 sequence is 15 residues long. From germline, CDR1 is ENHRY and CDR2 SYGVKD. With 4 bases clipped from V and 1 base from J, the junction kept 6 bases outside the gene matches. The CDR3 protein is CAISVYDRENTEAFF. The CDR3 region has the DNA TGTGCCATCAGTGTTTACGACAGGGAGAACACTGAAGCTTTCTTT.

The chain is built from TRBV5-6 and TRBJ1-6, with TRBD1 as a possible D gene (5 bases). Germline V gene lookup returns CDR1 SGHDT and CDR2 YYEEEE. V lost 1 base, J lost 10 bases, and 9 bases lay in between. The length of the CDR3 is 13 residues. The CDR3, as DNA: TGTGCCAGCAGCTTGCAGGGTGGGTCACCCCTCCACTTT. Amino acid sequence: CASSLQGGSPLHF.

The chain links TRBV2 to TRBJ2-5, with D possibly matching TRBD1 (6 bases). CDR1 is SNHLY, CDR2 FYNNEI, per germline. Between the trimmed V and J ends, which lost 1 base and 1 base, there was a span of 10 bases. The CDR3 spans 15 residues. The CDR3 is CASSEGGGRQETQYF. For the CDR3, the DNA is TGTGCCAGCAGTGAAGGAGGGGGACGCCAAGAGACCCAGTACTTC.

The chain carries TRBV19 and TRBJ2-7; 11 bases line up with TRBD1. This CDR3 is 13 amino acids long. With 10 bases clipped from V and 6 bases from J, the junction kept 8 bases outside the gene matches. Germline V gene lookup returns CDR1 LNHDA and CDR2 SQIVND (reference sequence). CDR3 in DNA: TGTGCCACCCGGGACAGGGGGAATTCCGAGCAGTACTTC. Amino acid sequence: CATRDRGNSEQYF.

The CDR3 nucleotides are TGCAGCGTTGAGCCGCCAGGGAAAACCGGGGAGCTGTTTTTT. Protein: CSVEPPGKTGELFF. This rearrangement joins TRBV29-1 to TRBJ2-2; D possibly corresponds to TRBD1 (5 bases). The CDR3 length is 14 residues. Trimming took off 3 bases at V and 5 bases at J, with 13 bases between the two ends. Germline V lookup: CDR1 SQVTM, CDR2 ANQGSEA.

The J gene is TRBJ2-5, the V gene TRBV2, with 8 bases lining up with TRBD1. The ends lost 4 bases at V and 1 base at J; junction bases unmatched: 2. Germline V gene sequence: CDR1 SNHLY, CDR2 FYNNEI. This CDR3 comprises 14 residues. The CDR3 region has the DNA TGTGCCAGCAGTGGCGACAGGGGCCAAGAGACCCAGTACTTC. This gives the protein CASSGDRGQETQYF. Together with reference TRBV2 and TRBJ2-5, the CDR3 gives the full variable domain: EPEVTQTPSHQVTQMGQEVILRCVPISNHLYFYWYRQILGQKVEFLVSFYNNEISEKSEIFDDQFSVERPDGSNFTLKIRSTKLEDSAMYFCASSGDRGQETQYFGPGTRLLVL.

This clonotype was found a few times. This chain uses TRBV4-1 with TRBJ2-5; the match to TRBD2 covers 8 bases. V was clipped by 1 base and J by 4 bases; unmatched bases: 8. The CDR3 contains 16 residues. CDR1 and CDR2 from the germline V gene are MGHRA and YSYEKL. The CDR3 is CASSQGGTRVRETQYF. CDR3 in DNA: TGCGCCAGCAGCCAAGGGGGGACTAGGGTTCGAGAGACCCAGTACTTC.

The CDR3 nucleotides are TGCGCCAGCAGCTTGGCGGTAGGACTAGCGGCAGATACGCAGTATTTT. Its protein is CASSLAVGLAADTQYF. V usage is TRBV5-1 and J usage is TRBJ2-3; 10 bases align to TRBD2. The germline V gene has CDR1 SGHRS and CDR2 YFSETQ. V lost 0 bases and J lost 4; bases outside the gene matches: 5. This CDR3 is built from 16 residues. The complete variable domain, with remaining parts taken from reference TRBV5-1 and TRBJ2-3, reads KAGVTQTPRYLIKTRGQQVTLSCSPISGHRSVSWYQQTPGQGLQFLFEYFSETQRNKGNFPGRFSGRQFSNSRSEMNVSTLELGDSALYLCASSLAVGLAADTQYFGPGTRLTVL.

This clonotype was detected once. The rearrangement links TRBV15 to TRBJ2-5; the D is unclear. Germline lookup yields CDR1 LNHNV and CDR2 YYDKDF (reference sequence). Trimming pared 5 bases from V and 5 bases from J, leaving 9 bases between. CDR3 length equals 12 residues. This chain's CDR3 is CATSGREETQYF. The CDR3 coding sequence is TGTGCCACCAGCGGGCGCGAGGAGACCCAGTACTTC.

V and J are TRBV29-1 and TRBJ2-5; D gene unclear. There are 10 residues in the CDR3. V was shortened by 3 bases and J by 2 bases, with 1 base between the two germline ends. The germline V gene encodes CDR1 SQVTM and CDR2 ANQGSEA. The CDR3 reads CSVDQETQYF. The CDR3 coding sequence is TGCAGCGTTGATCAAGAGACCCAGTACTTC.

This chain uses TRBV11-2 with TRBJ2-4, with 8 bases aligning to TRBD2. Germline V gene data show CDR1 as SGHAT and CDR2 as FQNNGV. The CDR3 has 18 amino acids. The ends lost 1 base at V and 2 bases at J; junction bases unmatched: 10. The CDR3 is CASSLVGNGGAPKNIQYF. The DNA for the CDR3 is TGTGCCAGCAGCTTAGTCGGTAACGGGGGGGCTCCCAAAAACATTCAGTACTTC.

The rearrangement uses TRBV27 and TRBJ2-7, with 7 bases aligning to TRBD1. Trimming took 8 bases from V and 5 from J; bases not matched to a gene: 3. The germline CDR1 and CDR2 sequences are MNHEY and SMNVEV (reference sequence). The CDR3 consists of 11 residues. The CDR3 coding sequence is TGTGCCAGCCGTGACAGGGACGAGCAGTACTTC. It yields the protein CASRDRDEQYF.

This chain uses TRBV2 with TRBJ1-6; D ambiguous. The V and J ends lost 6 bases and 10 bases respectively, with 16 bases between them. Germline CDR1 is SNHLY and CDR2 is FYNNEI. CDR3 length: 14 residues. The CDR3 DNA follows: TGTGCCAGCAGATTTACCGGAGGAGGATCACCCCTCCACTTT. Translating it yields CASRFTGGGSPLHF.